Following are 11 T cell receptor beta chains from one sample sequenced in a study of T cell repertoires in ileal Crohn's disease. Profiled with immunoSEQ multiplex PCR; TCRdb holds only in-frame clones, not every one. The table has 2,500 to 3,500 clones, 75% to 85% seen once; the top ten hold 6.5% to 8%. This sample's time point: inflamed ileum from the surgical specimen. The sample comprised ileal tissue. The source of these receptors is an adult with Crohn's disease.

The sample holds one count of this clone. This sequence joins TRBV7-8 and TRBJ2-5; 7 positions agree with TRBD1. Per the germline V gene, CDR1 is SGHVS and CDR2 is FQNEAQ. CDR3 length: 15 amino acids. Unmatched junction bases numbered 10, after V lost 4 bases and J lost 5 bases. The CDR3 sequence is CASSSSRGYEETQYF. CDR3 bases: TGTGCCAGCAGCTCTTCCAGGGGGTATGAGGAGACCCAGTACTTC.

The chain links TRBV5-4 to TRBJ2-5; TRBD1 aligns across 10 bases. The CDR3 consists of 14 residues. Losses at the gene ends were 4 bases for V and 2 bases for J; bases not matched to a gene: 2. Germline V gene data show CDR1 as SGHNT and CDR2 as YYREEE (reference sequence). The CDR3 coding sequence is TGTGCCAGCAGCGAGGGACAGGGGCAAGAGACCCAGTACTTC. It yields the protein CASSEGQGQETQYF.

The chain has TRBV5-4 and TRBJ1-6; D perhaps matches TRBD1 (6 bases). CDR3 size: 13 residues. Per germline, CDR1 SGHNT and CDR2 YYREEE (reference sequence). V lost 9 bases, J lost 7 bases, and 14 bases lay in between. The CDR3 loop is CATQGQLNSPLHF. The CDR3, as DNA: TGTGCCACCCAGGGACAACTAAATTCACCCCTCCACTTT.

The chain joins TRBV7-8 to TRBJ2-1; no clear D gene. Germline V gene data show CDR1 as SGHVS and CDR2 as FQNEAQ. The CDR3 is made up of 17 amino acids. With 1 base removed from V and 0 bases from J, the gap between germline ends came to 13 bases. CDR3 bases: TGTGCCAGCAGCTTAGTTACGCGCCCAAGCTCCTACAATGAGCAGTTCTTC. Its translation: CASSLVTRPSSYNEQFF.

The chain recombines TRBV7-2 with TRBJ2-7; the D is unclear. The germline V gene has CDR1 SGHTA and CDR2 FQGNSA. CDR3 length: 12 amino acids. Trimming shortened V by 2 bases and J by 2 bases, and 4 bases separated the two germline ends. CDR3: CASSLTTYEQYF. CDR3 coding DNA: TGTGCCAGCAGCTTAACAACCTACGAGCAGTACTTC. The full variable domain, its missing parts supplied by reference TRBV7-2 and TRBJ2-7, is GAGVSQSPSNKVTEKGKDVELRCDPISGHTALYWYRQSLGQGLEFLIYFQGNSAPDKSGLPSDRFSAERTGGSVSTLTIQRTQQEDSAVYLCASSLTTYEQYFGPGTRLTVT.

V gene TRBV19 combines with J gene TRBJ2-1, with 13 bases aligning to TRBD2. Germline CDR1 reads LNHDA; CDR2 reads SQIVND (reference sequence). With 9 bases clipped from V and 3 bases from J, the junction kept 2 bases outside the gene matches. The CDR3 contains 14 residues. The CDR3 is CASRTSGSYNEQFF. CDR3 bases: TGTGCCAGCAGGACTAGCGGGAGCTACAATGAGCAGTTCTTC. Looking up the rest from reference TRBV19 and TRBJ2-1 gives the full variable domain: DGGITQSPKYLFRKEGQNVTLSCEQNLNHDAMYWYRQDPGQGLRLIYYSQIVNDFQKGDIAEGYSVSREKKESFPLTVTSAQKNPTAFYLCASRTSGSYNEQFFGPGTRLTVL.

This clone came up once. The gene calls are TRBV19 and TRBJ2-1; D perhaps matches TRBD2 (5 bases). CDR1 LNHDA and CDR2 SQIVND come from the germline V gene (reference sequence). CDR3 length: 15 amino acids. The germline V and J ends were trimmed by 3 bases and 0 bases, with 9 bases remaining between them. CDR3 sequence: CASSIKGSSYNEQFF. The DNA for the CDR3 is TGTGCCAGTAGTATCAAAGGGAGCTCCTACAATGAGCAGTTCTTC.

The V call is TRBV7-8, the J call TRBJ1-4; 9 bases fit TRBD1. V was pared by 2 bases and J by 1 base, with 5 bases of the junction left unmatched. This CDR3 region has 17 residues. Germline assignment: CDR1 SGHVS and CDR2 FQNEAQ. The CDR3 is CASSLSQGAGTNEKLFF. In DNA form, the CDR3 reads TGTGCCAGCAGCTTATCACAGGGGGCAGGAACTAATGAAAAACTGTTTTTT.

As regards this clone: Within the sample, other DNA sequences also encode this same CDR3. The V call is TRBV14, the J call TRBJ1-1; TRBD1 might be the D (5 bases). This CDR3 contains 14 residues. Germline V gene lookup returns CDR1 SGHDN and CDR2 FVKESK. V lost 3 bases and J lost 4, with 12 bases in between. CDR3 DNA: TGTGCCAGCAGCCAGGAACGGGGGAGCACTGAAGCTTTCTTT. This codes for CASSQERGSTEAFF.

This clone was observed a single time. V is TRBV25-1 and J is TRBJ2-2, with D maybe TRBD1 (5 bases). The V gene lost 1 base and the J gene lost 1 base, with 10 bases spanning the gap. The germline CDR1 and CDR2 sequences are MGHDK and SYGVNS. The CDR3 spans 16 residues. CDR3 protein: CASSEWKQGNTGELFF. The CDR3 DNA reads as TGTGCCAGCAGTGAATGGAAGCAGGGGAACACCGGGGAGCTGTTTTTT.

This chain joins TRBV19 and TRBJ1-4; D is undetermined. In germline, CDR1 is LNHDA, CDR2 SQIVND (reference sequence). V was shortened by 7 bases and J by 4 bases, with 13 bases between the two germline ends. The CDR3 extends over 14 amino acids. The CDR3 region is CASTPRQRNEKLFF. In DNA form, the CDR3 reads TGTGCCAGTACTCCCCGACAACGTAATGAAAAACTGTTTTTT.